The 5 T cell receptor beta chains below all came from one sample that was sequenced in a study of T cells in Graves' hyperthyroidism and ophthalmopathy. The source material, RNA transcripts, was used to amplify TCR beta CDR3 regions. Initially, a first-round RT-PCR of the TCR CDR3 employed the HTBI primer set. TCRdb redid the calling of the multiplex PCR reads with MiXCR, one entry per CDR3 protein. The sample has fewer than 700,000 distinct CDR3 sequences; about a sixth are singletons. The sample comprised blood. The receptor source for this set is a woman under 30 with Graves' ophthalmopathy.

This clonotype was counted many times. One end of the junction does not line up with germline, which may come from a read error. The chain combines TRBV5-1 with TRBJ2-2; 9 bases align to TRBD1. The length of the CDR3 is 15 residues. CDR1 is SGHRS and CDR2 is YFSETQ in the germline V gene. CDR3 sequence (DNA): TGTGCCAGCAGCTTACAGGGGGCGGACACCGGGGAGCTGTTTTTT. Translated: CASSLQGADTGELFF.

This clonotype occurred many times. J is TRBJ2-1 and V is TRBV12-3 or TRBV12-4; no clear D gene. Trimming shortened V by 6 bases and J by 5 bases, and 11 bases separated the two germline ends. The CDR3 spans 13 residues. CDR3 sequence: CASSYSYNNEQFF. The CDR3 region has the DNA TGTGCCAGCAGCTACAGCTACAACAATGAGCAGTTCTTC.

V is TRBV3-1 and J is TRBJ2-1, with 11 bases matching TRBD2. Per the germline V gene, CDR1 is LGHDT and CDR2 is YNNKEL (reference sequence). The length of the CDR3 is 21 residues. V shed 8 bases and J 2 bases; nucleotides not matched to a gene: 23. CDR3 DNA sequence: TGTGCCAGCTCACCACCGAAGCGGCTAGCGGGGGGAGCGAGGGCCTACAATGAGCAGTTCTTC. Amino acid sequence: CASSPPKRLAGGARAYNEQFF.

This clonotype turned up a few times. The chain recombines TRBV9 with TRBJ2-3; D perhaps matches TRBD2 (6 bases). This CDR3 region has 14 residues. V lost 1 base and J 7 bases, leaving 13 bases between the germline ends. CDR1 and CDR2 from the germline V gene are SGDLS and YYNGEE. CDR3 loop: CASSVKWGENTQYF. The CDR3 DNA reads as TGTGCCAGCAGCGTAAAATGGGGGGAAAATACGCAGTATTTT.

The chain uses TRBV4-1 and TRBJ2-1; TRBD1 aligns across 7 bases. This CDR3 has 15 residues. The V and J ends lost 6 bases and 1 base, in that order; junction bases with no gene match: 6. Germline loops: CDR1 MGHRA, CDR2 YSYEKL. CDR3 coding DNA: TGCGCCAGCAGAAGGGGACAGTTATCCTACAATGAGCAGTTCTTC. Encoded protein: CASRRGQLSYNEQFF.